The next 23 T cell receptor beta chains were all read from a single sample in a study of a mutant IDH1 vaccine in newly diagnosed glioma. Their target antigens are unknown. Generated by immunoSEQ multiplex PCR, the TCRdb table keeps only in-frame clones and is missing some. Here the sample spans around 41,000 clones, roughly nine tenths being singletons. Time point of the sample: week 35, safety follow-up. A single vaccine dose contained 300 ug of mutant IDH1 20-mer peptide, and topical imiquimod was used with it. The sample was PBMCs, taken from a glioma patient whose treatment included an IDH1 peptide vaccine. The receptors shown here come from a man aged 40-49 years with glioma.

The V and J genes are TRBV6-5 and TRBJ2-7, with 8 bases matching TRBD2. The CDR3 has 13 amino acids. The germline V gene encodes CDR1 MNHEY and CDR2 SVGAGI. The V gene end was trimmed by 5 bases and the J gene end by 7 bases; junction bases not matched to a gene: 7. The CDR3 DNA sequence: TGTGCCAGCAGTCTCCGACTAGCGCGGGAGCAGTACTTC. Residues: CASSLRLAREQYF.

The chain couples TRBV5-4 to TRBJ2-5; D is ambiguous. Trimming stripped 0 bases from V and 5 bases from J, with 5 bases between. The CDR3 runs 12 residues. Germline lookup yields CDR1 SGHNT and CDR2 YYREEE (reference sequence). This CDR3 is CASSLDRETQYF. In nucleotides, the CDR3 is TGTGCCAGCAGCTTGGACCGGGAGACCCAGTACTTC.

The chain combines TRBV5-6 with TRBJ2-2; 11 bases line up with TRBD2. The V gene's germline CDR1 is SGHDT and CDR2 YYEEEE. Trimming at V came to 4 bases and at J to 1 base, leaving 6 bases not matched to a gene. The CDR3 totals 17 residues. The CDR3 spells CASSMRLAGQNTGELFF. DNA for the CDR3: TGTGCCAGCAGCATGAGACTAGCGGGGCAGAACACCGGGGAGCTGTTTTTT.

Written as DNA, the CDR3 is TGTGCCAGTAGTATGGTGGGACAGGCCTCCTATGGCTACACCTTC. It yields the protein CASSMVGQASYGYTF. The chain couples TRBV19 to TRBJ1-2, with 8 positions matching TRBD1. Germline V lookup: CDR1 LNHDA, CDR2 SQIVND (reference sequence). V dropped 3 bases and J dropped 4; count of bases not matched to a gene: 7. The CDR3 contains 15 residues.

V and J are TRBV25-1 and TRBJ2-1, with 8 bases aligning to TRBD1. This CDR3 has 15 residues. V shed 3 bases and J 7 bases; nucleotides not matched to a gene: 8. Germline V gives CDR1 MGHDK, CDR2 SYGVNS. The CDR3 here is CASSEGTGSQNEQFF. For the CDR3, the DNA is TGTGCCAGCAGTGAGGGGACAGGTTCTCAGAATGAGCAGTTCTTC.

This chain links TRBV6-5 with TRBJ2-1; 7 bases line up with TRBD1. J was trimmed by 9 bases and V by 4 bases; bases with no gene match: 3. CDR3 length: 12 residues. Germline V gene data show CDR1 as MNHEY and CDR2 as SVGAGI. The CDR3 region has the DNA TGTGCCAGCAGTTCGACAGGGAGTGAGCAGTTCTTC. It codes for CASSSTGSEQFF.

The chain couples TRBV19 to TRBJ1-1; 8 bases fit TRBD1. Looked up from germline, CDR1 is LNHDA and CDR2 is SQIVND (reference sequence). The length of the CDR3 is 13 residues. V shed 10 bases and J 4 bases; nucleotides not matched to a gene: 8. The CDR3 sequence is CATIDRGGTEAFF. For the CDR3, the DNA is TGTGCCACCATCGACAGGGGAGGCACTGAAGCTTTCTTT.

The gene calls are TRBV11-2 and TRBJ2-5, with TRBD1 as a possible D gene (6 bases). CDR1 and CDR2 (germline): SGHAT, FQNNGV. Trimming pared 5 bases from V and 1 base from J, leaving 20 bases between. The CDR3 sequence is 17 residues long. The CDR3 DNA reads TGTGCCAGCAGCCTCAACACAGGGTATAGGGGCCAAGAGACCCAGTACTTC. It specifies CASSLNTGYRGQETQYF.

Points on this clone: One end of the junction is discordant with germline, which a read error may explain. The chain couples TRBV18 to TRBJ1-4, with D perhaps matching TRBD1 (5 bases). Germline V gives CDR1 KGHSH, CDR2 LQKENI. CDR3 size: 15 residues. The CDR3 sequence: CATSRGGRTYEKLFF. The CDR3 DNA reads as TGTGCCACCTCAAGGGGCGGGCGGACGTACGAAAAACTGTTTTTT. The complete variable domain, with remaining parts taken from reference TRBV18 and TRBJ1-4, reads NAGVMQNPRHLVRRRGQEARLRCSPMKGHSHVYWYRQLPEEGLKFMVYLQKENIIDESGMPKERFSAEFPKEGPSILRIQQVVRGDSAAYFCATSRGGRTYEKLFFGSGTQLSVL.

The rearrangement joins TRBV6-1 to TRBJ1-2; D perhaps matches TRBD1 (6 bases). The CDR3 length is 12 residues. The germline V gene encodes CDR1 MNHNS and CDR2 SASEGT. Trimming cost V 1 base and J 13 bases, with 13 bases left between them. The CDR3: CASSEGGGPGTF. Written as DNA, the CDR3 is TGTGCCAGCAGTGAAGGGGGGGGGCCTGGCACCTTC.

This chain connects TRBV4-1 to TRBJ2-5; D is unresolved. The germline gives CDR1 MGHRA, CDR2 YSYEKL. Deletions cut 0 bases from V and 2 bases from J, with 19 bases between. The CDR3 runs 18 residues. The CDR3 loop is CASSQEQLGSVTQETQYF. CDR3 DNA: TGCGCCAGCAGCCAAGAGCAGTTAGGCAGCGTTACTCAAGAGACCCAGTACTTC.

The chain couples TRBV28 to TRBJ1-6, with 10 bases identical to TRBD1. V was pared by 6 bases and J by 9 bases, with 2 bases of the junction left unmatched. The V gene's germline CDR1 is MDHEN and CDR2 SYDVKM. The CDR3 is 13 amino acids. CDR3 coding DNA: TGTGCCAGCAGGGGACAGGGGACTTCACCCCTCCACTTT. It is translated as CASRGQGTSPLHF.

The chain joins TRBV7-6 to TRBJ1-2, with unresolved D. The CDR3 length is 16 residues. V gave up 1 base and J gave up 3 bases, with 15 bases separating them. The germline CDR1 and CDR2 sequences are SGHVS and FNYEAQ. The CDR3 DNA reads TGTGCCAGCAGCTTAGATCGGGGAATTCCATACTATGGCTACACCTTC. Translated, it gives CASSLDRGIPYYGYTF.

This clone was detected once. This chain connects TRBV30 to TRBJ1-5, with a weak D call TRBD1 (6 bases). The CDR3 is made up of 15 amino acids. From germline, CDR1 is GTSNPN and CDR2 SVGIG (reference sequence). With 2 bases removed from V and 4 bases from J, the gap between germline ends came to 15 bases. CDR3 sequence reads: CAWSSRGTSNQPQHF. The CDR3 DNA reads TGTGCCTGGAGTTCAAGAGGGACATCGAATCAGCCCCAGCATTTT.

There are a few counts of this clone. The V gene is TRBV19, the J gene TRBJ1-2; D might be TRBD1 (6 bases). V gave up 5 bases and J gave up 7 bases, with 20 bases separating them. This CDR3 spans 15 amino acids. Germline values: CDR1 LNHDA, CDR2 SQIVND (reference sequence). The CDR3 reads CASSPTGLGAAGYTF. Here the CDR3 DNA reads TGTGCCAGTAGTCCAACAGGGCTGGGAGCTGCTGGCTACACCTTC.

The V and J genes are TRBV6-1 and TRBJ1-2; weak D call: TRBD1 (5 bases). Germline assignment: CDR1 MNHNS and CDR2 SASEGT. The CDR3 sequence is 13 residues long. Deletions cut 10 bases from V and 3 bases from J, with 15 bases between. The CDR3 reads CATNEGPYYGYTF. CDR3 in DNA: TGTGCCACTAACGAGGGACCCTACTATGGCTACACCTTC.

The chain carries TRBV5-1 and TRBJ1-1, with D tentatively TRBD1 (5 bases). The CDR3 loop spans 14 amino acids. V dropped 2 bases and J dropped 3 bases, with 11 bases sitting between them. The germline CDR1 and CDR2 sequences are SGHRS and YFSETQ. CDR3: CASSLRGEDTEAFF. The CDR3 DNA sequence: TGCGCCAGCAGCTTACGGGGGGAAGACACTGAAGCTTTCTTT.

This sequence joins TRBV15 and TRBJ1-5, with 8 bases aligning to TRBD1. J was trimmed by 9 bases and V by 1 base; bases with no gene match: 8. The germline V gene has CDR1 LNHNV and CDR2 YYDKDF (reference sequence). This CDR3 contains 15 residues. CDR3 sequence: CATSRVDRVLWPQHF. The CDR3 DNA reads TGTGCCACCAGCAGAGTGGACAGGGTCCTTTGGCCCCAGCATTTT. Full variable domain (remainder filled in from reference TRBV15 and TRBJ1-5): DAMVIQNPRYQVTQFGKPVTLSCSQTLNHNVMYWYQQKSSQAPKLLFHYYDKDFNNEADTPDNFQSRRPNTSFCFLDIRSPGLGDTAMYLCATSRVDRVLWPQHFGDGTRLSIL.

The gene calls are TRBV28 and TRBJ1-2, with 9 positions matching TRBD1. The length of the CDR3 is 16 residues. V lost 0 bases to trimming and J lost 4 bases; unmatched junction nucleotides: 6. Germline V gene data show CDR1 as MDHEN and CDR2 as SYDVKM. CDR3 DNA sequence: TGTGCCAGCAGTTTATGGGGACAGGGTACGGGCTATGGCTACACCTTC. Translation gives CASSLWGQGTGYGYTF.

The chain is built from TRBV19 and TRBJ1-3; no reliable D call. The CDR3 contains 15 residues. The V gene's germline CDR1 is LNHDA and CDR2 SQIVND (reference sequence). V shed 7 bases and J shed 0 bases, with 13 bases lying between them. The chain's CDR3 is CASMITFSSGNTIYF. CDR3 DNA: TGTGCCAGTATGATCACATTTAGCTCTGGAAACACCATATATTTT.

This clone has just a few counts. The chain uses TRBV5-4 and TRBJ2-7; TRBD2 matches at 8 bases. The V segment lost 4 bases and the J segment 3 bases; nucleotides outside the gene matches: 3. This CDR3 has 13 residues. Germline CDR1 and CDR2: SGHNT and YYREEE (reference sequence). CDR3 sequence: CASSRGLDYEQYV. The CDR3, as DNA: TGTGCCAGCAGCCGGGGACTAGACTACGAGCAGTACGTC.

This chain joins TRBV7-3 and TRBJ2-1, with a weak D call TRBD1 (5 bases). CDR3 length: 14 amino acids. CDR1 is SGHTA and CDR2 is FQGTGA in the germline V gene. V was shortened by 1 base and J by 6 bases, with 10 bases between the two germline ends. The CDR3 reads CASSLMGGANEQFF. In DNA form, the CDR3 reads TGTGCCAGCAGCTTAATGGGTGGGGCCAATGAGCAGTTCTTC. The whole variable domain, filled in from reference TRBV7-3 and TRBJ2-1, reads GAGVSQTPSNKVTEKGKYVELRCDPISGHTALYWYRQSLGQGPEFLIYFQGTGAADDSGLPNDRFFAVRPEGSVSTLKIQRTERGDSAVYLCASSLMGGANEQFFGPGTRLTVL.

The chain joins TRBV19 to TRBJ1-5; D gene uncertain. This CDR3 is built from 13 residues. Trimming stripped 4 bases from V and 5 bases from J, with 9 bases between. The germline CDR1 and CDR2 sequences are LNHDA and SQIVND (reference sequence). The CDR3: CASSRRVDQPQHF. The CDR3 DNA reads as TGTGCCAGTAGTAGAAGGGTTGATCAGCCCCAGCATTTT.